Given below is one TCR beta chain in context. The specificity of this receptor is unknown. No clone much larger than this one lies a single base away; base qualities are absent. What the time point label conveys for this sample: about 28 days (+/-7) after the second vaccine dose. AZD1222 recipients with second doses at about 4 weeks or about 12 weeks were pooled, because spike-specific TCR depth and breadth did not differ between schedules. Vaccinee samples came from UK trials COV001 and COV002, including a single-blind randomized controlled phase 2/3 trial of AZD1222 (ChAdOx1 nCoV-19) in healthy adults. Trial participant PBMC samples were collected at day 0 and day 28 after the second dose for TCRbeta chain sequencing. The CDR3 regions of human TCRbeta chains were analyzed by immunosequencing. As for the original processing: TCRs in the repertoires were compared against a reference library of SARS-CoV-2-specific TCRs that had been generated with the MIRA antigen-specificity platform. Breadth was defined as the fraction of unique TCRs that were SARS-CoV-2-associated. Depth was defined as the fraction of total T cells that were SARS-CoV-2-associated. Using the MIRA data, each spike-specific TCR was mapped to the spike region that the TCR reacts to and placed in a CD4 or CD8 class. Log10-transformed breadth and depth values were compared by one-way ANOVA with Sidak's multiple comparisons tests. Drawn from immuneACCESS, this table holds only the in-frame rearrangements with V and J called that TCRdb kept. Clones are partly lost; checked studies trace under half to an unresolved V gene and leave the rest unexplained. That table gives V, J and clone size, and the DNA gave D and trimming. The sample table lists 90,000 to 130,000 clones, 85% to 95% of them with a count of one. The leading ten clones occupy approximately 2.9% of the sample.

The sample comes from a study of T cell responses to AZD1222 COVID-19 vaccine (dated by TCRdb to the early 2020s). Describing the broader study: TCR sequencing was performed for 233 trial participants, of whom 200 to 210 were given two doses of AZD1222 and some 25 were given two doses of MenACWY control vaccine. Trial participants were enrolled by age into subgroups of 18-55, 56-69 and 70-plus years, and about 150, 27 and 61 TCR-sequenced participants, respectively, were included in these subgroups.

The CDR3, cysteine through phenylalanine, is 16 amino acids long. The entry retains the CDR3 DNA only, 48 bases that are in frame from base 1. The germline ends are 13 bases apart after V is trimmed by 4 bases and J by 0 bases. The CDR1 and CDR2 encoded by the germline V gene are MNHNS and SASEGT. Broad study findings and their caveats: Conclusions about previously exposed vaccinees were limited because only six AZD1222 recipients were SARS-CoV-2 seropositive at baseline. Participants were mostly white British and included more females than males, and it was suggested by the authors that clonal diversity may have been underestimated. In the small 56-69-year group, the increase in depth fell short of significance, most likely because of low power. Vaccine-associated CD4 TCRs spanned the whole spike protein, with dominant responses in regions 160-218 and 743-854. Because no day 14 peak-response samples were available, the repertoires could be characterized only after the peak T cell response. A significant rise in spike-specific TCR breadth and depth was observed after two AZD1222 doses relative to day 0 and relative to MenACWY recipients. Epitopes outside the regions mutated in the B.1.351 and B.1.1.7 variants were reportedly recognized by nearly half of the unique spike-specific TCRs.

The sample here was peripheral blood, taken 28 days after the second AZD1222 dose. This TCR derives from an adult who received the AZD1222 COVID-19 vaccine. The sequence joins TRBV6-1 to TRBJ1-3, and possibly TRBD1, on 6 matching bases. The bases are TGTGCCAGCAGTGTAGGTCCAGGGGCCTCTGGAAACACCATATATTTT. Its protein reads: CASSVGPGASGNTIYF.